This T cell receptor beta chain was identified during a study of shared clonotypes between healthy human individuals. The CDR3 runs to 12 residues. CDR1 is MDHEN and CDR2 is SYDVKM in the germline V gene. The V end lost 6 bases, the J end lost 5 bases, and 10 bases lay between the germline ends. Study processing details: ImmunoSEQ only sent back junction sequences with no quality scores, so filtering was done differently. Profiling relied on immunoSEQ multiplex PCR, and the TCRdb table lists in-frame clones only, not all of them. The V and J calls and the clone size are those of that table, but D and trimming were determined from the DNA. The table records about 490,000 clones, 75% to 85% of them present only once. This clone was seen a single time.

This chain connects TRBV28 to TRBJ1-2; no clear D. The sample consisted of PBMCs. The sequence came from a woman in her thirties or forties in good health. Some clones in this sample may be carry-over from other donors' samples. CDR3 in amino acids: CASSRGRYGYTF. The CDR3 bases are TGTGCCAGCAGCCGAGGGAGGTATGGCTACACCTTC.